The 27 T cell receptor beta chains presented below share a single source sample, sequenced in a study of cytomegalovirus exposure and HLA in healthy donors (dated by TCRdb to 2017 to 2019). The library was generated by the immunoSEQ multiplex PCR assay. The multiplex PCR relied on a mix of 60 forward primers for TCR Vbeta segments and 13 reverse primers for TCR Jbeta segments. The table comes from immuneACCESS by way of TCRdb, which keeps in-frame sequences with V and J called. Part of the clones is missing from these tables; in studies checked, under half for an unresolved V gene and the rest for unknown reasons. For this sample there are about 150,000 clones; around 80% appear just once. Approximately 13% of the sample rests with the top ten. The sample taken for sequencing was PBMCs. The source is a man in his forties or fifties in good health and CMV-seropositive.

V and J are TRBV18 and TRBJ2-5; 7 bases align to TRBD1. This CDR3 has 13 amino acids. Germline V lookup: CDR1 KGHSH, CDR2 LQKENI. J lost 2 bases, V lost 4 bases, and 1 base had no gene match. The CDR3 nucleotides read TGTGCCAGCTCACGGGGACAGCAAGAGACCCAGTACTTC. This encodes CASSRGQQETQYF.

This clone was detected a few times. The chain links TRBV27 to TRBJ1-1; D unclear. This CDR3 contains 14 residues. The V and J ends lost 7 bases and 1 base respectively, with 13 bases between them. CDR1 MNHEY and CDR2 SMNVEV come from the germline V gene (reference sequence). The CDR3 is CASTRETGNTEAFF. CDR3 nucleotide sequence: TGTGCCAGCACTAGGGAGACCGGGAACACTGAAGCTTTCTTT.

A single count supports this clone. This chain uses TRBV5-4 with TRBJ2-7, with 8 bases fitting TRBD1. V lost 0 bases, J lost 2 bases, and 4 bases stayed unmatched. Germline lookup yields CDR1 SGHNT and CDR2 YYREEE (reference sequence). This CDR3 has 15 amino acids. The CDR3 reads CASSLGAGGAYEQYF. The CDR3 region has the DNA TGTGCCAGCAGCTTGGGGGCAGGGGGCGCCTACGAGCAGTACTTC.

This clone was seen a handful of times. The DNA of the CDR3 is TGTGCCAGCAGCCGCTGGGTTGATCGAGGAGCGAGGGTGGGAGGCTACACCTTC. This sequence encodes CASSRWVDRGARVGGYTF. The chain uses TRBV5-6 and TRBJ1-2, with D unclear. The length of the CDR3 is 18 residues. The V and J ends lost 4 bases and 8 bases respectively, with 30 bases between them. Germline V gene lookup returns CDR1 SGHDT and CDR2 YYEEEE.

The genes are TRBV6-5 and TRBJ2-2; D unresolved. This CDR3 contains 16 residues. Germline V gives CDR1 MNHEY, CDR2 SVGAGI. V lost 2 bases to trimming and J lost 0 bases, with 10 bases between them. Here the CDR3 reads CASSYRAFSNTGELFF. The DNA of the CDR3 is TGTGCCAGCAGTTACCGAGCGTTTTCGAACACCGGGGAGCTGTTTTTT.

The gene calls are TRBV7-9 and TRBJ1-4; 8 bases map to TRBD1. This CDR3 region has 13 residues. J gave up 8 bases and V 6 bases, and 5 bases lay outside the gene matches. Germline-derived CDR1 and CDR2 are SEHNR and FQNEAQ (reference sequence). CDR3 coding DNA: TGTGCCAGCAGGACAGGGGCAGGGGAAAAACTGTTTTTT. This codes for CASRTGAGEKLFF.

This chain joins TRBV7-9 and TRBJ1-2; D possibly corresponds to TRBD1 (6 bases). CDR3 length: 12 residues. From germline, CDR1 is SEHNR and CDR2 FQNEAQ (reference sequence). Between the trimmed V and J ends, which lost 5 bases and 6 bases, there was a span of 10 bases. The CDR3 region is CASSPGTNGYTF. The CDR3 nucleotides are TGTGCCAGCAGCCCCGGGACAAATGGCTACACCTTC.

The gene calls are TRBV7-9 and TRBJ2-7, with 7 nucleotides matching TRBD1. The CDR3 has 16 residues. The V gene end was trimmed by 1 base and the J gene end by 1 base; junction bases not matched to a gene: 7. Germline CDR1 is SEHNR and CDR2 is FQNEAQ (reference sequence). CDR3 nucleotide sequence: TGTGCCAGCAGCTTAGGCTCTTCGACAGGGTCCTACGAGCAGTACTTC. Residues: CASSLGSSTGSYEQYF.

This chain uses TRBV6-5 with TRBJ1-4, with TRBD1 identical over 11 bases. The CDR3 length is 15 residues. V trimming: 6 bases; J trimming: 4 bases; junction bases outside the gene matches: 4. Looked up from germline, CDR1 is MNHEY and CDR2 is SVGAGI. The CDR3 nucleotides read TGTGCCAGCAGGGGGACAGGGGGTGTTAATGAAAAACTGTTTTTT. Translating it yields CASRGTGGVNEKLFF.

J is TRBJ2-1 and V is TRBV10-3, with D possibly being TRBD2 (6 bases). Deletions cut 6 bases from V and 1 base from J, with 13 bases between. The CDR3 spans 15 residues. Per the germline V gene, CDR1 is ENHRY and CDR2 is SYGVKD. The CDR3 here is CAISPGLASYNEQFF. Written as DNA, the CDR3 is TGTGCCATCAGCCCGGGACTGGCGTCCTACAATGAGCAGTTCTTC.

The chain has TRBV2 and TRBJ1-5; D remains ambiguous. The V gene's germline CDR1 is SNHLY and CDR2 FYNNEI. V lost 8 bases and J lost 7, with 15 bases in between. The CDR3 length is 13 residues. The CDR3 reads CASGQAPYQPQHF. The CDR3, as DNA: TGTGCCAGCGGCCAGGCACCTTACCAGCCCCAGCATTTT.

The CDR3 DNA is TGTGCCAGCAGCCGCTTTAGGGGCGGGAGTACCTACGAGCAGTACTTC. Amino acid sequence: CASSRFRGGSTYEQYF. The rearrangement links TRBV13 to TRBJ2-7; TRBD2 matches 7 bases. This CDR3 contains 16 residues. J was trimmed by 2 bases and V by 5 bases; bases with no gene match: 12. Germline V CDR1 and CDR2: PRHDT, FYEKMQ (reference sequence).

This sequence joins TRBV19 and TRBJ2-2; the match to TRBD2 covers 7 bases. Trimming removed 6 bases from V and 7 bases from J; junction bases left unmatched: 14. Per germline, CDR1 LNHDA and CDR2 SQIVND (reference sequence). The CDR3 is 16 residues long. CDR3 region: CASRDRLAGGGGELFF. The CDR3 nucleotides are TGTGCCAGTAGAGACAGACTAGCCGGCGGAGGCGGGGAGCTGTTTTTT.

V and J are TRBV7-6 and TRBJ1-2; D is unresolved. The CDR3 spans 12 residues. With 1 base removed from V and 9 bases from J, the gap between germline ends came to 9 bases. The germline V gene encodes CDR1 SGHVS and CDR2 FNYEAQ. CDR3 in amino acids: CASSLGDASYTF. CDR3 sequence (DNA): TGTGCCAGCAGCTTAGGAGATGCGAGCTACACCTTC.

The V gene is TRBV27, the J gene TRBJ2-1; possibly TRBD2 for D (6 bases). The CDR3 runs to 13 residues. Germline lookup yields CDR1 MNHEY and CDR2 SMNVEV (reference sequence). V lost 5 bases and J 3 bases, leaving 8 bases between the germline ends. In nucleotides, the CDR3 is TGTGCCAGCAGTCCGGGAGTCTACAATGAGCAGTTCTTC. The encoded protein is CASSPGVYNEQFF.

As for this clone: Germline is not matched at one junction end, which may reflect a read error. This sequence joins TRBV5-1 and TRBJ2-6; tentatively, D is TRBD2 (7 bases). This CDR3 region has 18 residues. In germline, CDR1 is SGHRS, CDR2 YFSETQ. The DNA for the CDR3 is TGCGCCAGCAGCTTGGGGTCAGGGGAGGGCTCTGGGGCCAACGGCCTGACTTTC. Translated: CASSLGSGEGSGANGLTF. The full variable domain, with the rest looked up from reference TRBV5-1 and TRBJ2-6, is KAGVTQTPRYLIKTRGQQVTLSCSPISGHRSVSWYQQTPGQGLQFLFEYFSETQRNKGNFPGRFSGRQFSNSRSEMNVSTLELGDSALYLCASSLGSGEGSGANGLTFGAGSRLTVL.

This chain joins TRBV15 and TRBJ1-4; D remains unclear. The CDR3 contains 14 residues. The germline V gene has CDR1 LNHNV and CDR2 YYDKDF (reference sequence). V was trimmed by 0 bases and J by 8 bases, leaving 10 bases between them. CDR3 nucleotide sequence: TGTGCCACCAGCAGAGACTACGTGTTAGAAAAACTGTTTTTT. Translating gives CATSRDYVLEKLFF.

V gene TRBV7-9 combines with J gene TRBJ1-4; TRBD1 agrees at 7 bases. Germline CDR1 is SEHNR and CDR2 is FQNEAQ (reference sequence). J gave up 7 bases and V 5 bases, and 10 bases lay outside the gene matches. This CDR3 has 15 residues. This chain's CDR3 is CASSRETGLAEKLFF. The CDR3 DNA follows: TGTGCCAGCAGCCGAGAGACAGGGTTGGCTGAAAAACTGTTTTTT.

CDR3 nucleotides: TGTGCCAGCAGCCTAGTGACAGACCCGCTCTATGGCTACACCTTC. This sequence encodes CASSLVTDPLYGYTF. V is TRBV7-2 and J is TRBJ1-2; a weak D match, TRBD1 (5 bases). V lost 5 bases and J 4 bases, leaving 17 bases between the germline ends. Per germline, CDR1 SGHTA and CDR2 FQGNSA. The CDR3 sequence is 15 residues long.

V is TRBV10-3 and J is TRBJ1-4, with no clear D. V was trimmed by 0 bases and J by 8 bases, leaving 16 bases between them. CDR3 size: 16 residues. Germline values: CDR1 ENHRY, CDR2 SYGVKD. The CDR3 DNA follows: TGTGCCATCAGTGAGTCGATCGGCCAGCCCGGGGAAAAACTGTTTTTT. This sequence encodes CAISESIGQPGEKLFF.

The chain links TRBV2 to TRBJ1-1; D is possibly TRBD1 (5 bases). V dropped 2 bases and J dropped 6 bases, with 16 bases sitting between them. The CDR3 extends over 15 amino acids. The germline V gene encodes CDR1 SNHLY and CDR2 FYNNEI. This CDR3 is CASSETRTQTSEAFF. CDR3 bases: TGTGCCAGCAGTGAAACCCGGACACAAACCTCTGAAGCTTTCTTT.

The V and J genes are TRBV19 and TRBJ2-2; no definite D call. The V end was cut by 1 base, the J end by 3 bases, with 9 bases between. There are 15 residues in the CDR3. Germline V gene lookup returns CDR1 LNHDA and CDR2 SQIVND (reference sequence). The CDR3 DNA is TGTGCCAGTAGTATAGGTCTACCCTACACCGGGGAGCTGTTTTTT. Amino acid sequence: CASSIGLPYTGELFF.

The chain recombines TRBV29-1 with TRBJ1-1; no reliable D call. The CDR3 is 13 amino acids. V lost 6 bases, J lost 5 bases, and 16 bases lay in between. Germline CDR1 SQVTM, CDR2 ANQGSEA. The CDR3 nucleotides read TGCAGCGTCCGGGAGGCCACGAGGACTGAAGCTTTCTTT. This encodes CSVREATRTEAFF.

The chain recombines TRBV10-3 with TRBJ1-5; 7 positions match TRBD1. Losses at the gene ends were 5 bases for V and 5 bases for J; bases not matched to a gene: 9. The CDR3 totals 15 residues. In germline, CDR1 is ENHRY, CDR2 SYGVKD. The CDR3 bases are TGTGCCATCAGTCCAGGGGGACGGAATTATCAGCCCCAGCATTTT. As protein: CAISPGGRNYQPQHF.

The J gene is TRBJ2-7, the V gene TRBV4-3; TRBD2 matches at 7 bases. The germline CDR1 and CDR2 sequences are LGHNA and YSLEER. The length of the CDR3 is 17 residues. With V trimmed by 0 bases and J by 7 bases, 15 bases remained unmatched. In nucleotides, the CDR3 is TGCGCCAGCAGCCAAGATTTAGTAGCTAGCGGTGGTCGGGAGCAGTACTTC. This codes for CASSQDLVASGGREQYF.

The rearrangement joins TRBV11-2 to TRBJ2-7, with 13 bases matching TRBD2. The germline CDR1 and CDR2 sequences are SGHAT and FQNNGV. CDR3 length equals 14 residues. Trimming took 6 bases from V and 6 from J; bases not matched to a gene: 5. The CDR3, as DNA: TGTGCCAGCAGTGTGACTAGCGGGAGGAGCGAGCAGTACTTC. Its protein is CASSVTSGRSEQYF.

Details on this clone: This sample also contains other DNA sequences that code for the same CDR3. This rearrangement joins TRBV5-1 to TRBJ2-2, with 8 positions matching TRBD1. CDR1 is SGHRS and CDR2 is YFSETQ in the germline V gene. This CDR3 region has 15 residues. J lost 0 bases, V lost 3 bases, and 1 base had no gene match. Here the CDR3 reads CASSSGQANTGELFF. CDR3 DNA sequence: TGCGCCAGCAGCTCGGGACAGGCGAACACCGGGGAGCTGTTTTTT.